Below, 27 T cell receptor beta chains from the same sample are listed, as sequenced in a study of T cell repertoires in cytomegalovirus infection. TCRdb used MiXCR to reprocess the reads, holding one entry per CDR3 protein. There are roughly 720,000 distinct CDR3 sequences in the sample; 35% occur only once, and around 3% lies in the top ten. The sample comprised PBMCs. These receptors originate from a human donor in good health (CMV status not recorded). Some clones in this sample may be carry-over from other donors' samples.

V gene TRBV27 combines with J gene TRBJ2-7; D is unclear. Germline CDR1 reads MNHEY; CDR2 reads SMNVEV (reference sequence). Trimming took off 6 bases at V and 1 base at J, with 10 bases between the two ends. CDR3 length equals 13 residues. The CDR3 protein is CASSHDGSYEQYF. CDR3 coding DNA: TGTGCCAGCAGCCATGACGGTTCCTACGAGCAGTACTTC.

This clonotype has a single count. One end of the junction fails to match germline, which may point to a read error. The chain employs TRBV11-2 and TRBJ1-2; possibly TRBD1 for D (6 bases). The length of the CDR3 is 17 residues. In germline, CDR1 is SGHAT, CDR2 FQNNGV. CDR3 nucleotides: TGTGCCATCAGCTTAGGGGGGGGGGGACGCCTGAACTATGGCTACACCTTC. It codes for CAISLGGGGRLNYGYTF.

This clonotype was observed a handful of times. The CDR3 here is CASSLGRSSSGANVLTF. For the CDR3, the DNA is TGTGCCAGCAGTTTGGGGCGGTCTTCCTCTGGGGCCAACGTCCTGACTTTC. J is TRBJ2-6 and V is TRBV28; a possible D gene is TRBD1 (5 bases). CDR1 is MDHEN, CDR2 SYDVKM, per germline. The CDR3 consists of 17 residues. Trimming stripped 3 bases from V and 0 bases from J, with 12 bases between.

The CDR3 sequence is CASSSLSGSSYEQYF. The CDR3 DNA is TGCGCCAGCAGCTCCTTAAGCGGGAGCTCGTACGAGCAGTACTTC. The chain joins TRBV4-1 to TRBJ2-7; the match to TRBD2 covers 8 bases. The CDR3 length is 15 residues. J lost 4 bases, V lost 5 bases, and 10 bases had no gene match. Germline lookup yields CDR1 MGHRA and CDR2 YSYEKL.

V gene TRBV5-4 combines with J gene TRBJ2-3; 9 positions agree with TRBD2. Germline assignment: CDR1 SGHNT and CDR2 YYREEE (reference sequence). CDR3 length: 14 amino acids. Trimming at V came to 8 bases and at J to 6 bases, leaving 10 bases not matched to a gene. Written as DNA, the CDR3 is TGTGCCAGTAGCCGGCGGGAGGGCCACGATACGCAGTATTTT. It yields the protein CASSRREGHDTQYF. Full variable domain (remainder filled in from reference TRBV5-4 and TRBJ2-3): ETGVTQSPTHLIKTRGQQVTLRCSSQSGHNTVSWYQQALGQGPQFIFQYYREEENGRGNFPPRFSGLQFPNYSSELNVNALELDDSALYLCASSRREGHDTQYFGPGTRLTVL.

This chain joins TRBV5-1 and TRBJ2-7; TRBD2 aligns across 7 bases. The junction had 6 bases not matched to a gene; V was cut back by 3 bases and J by 0 bases. Germline-derived CDR1 and CDR2 are SGHRS and YFSETQ. This CDR3 is 15 amino acids long. CDR3 DNA: TGCGCCAGCAGCTACGATGGCGGGAGCTCCTACGAGCAGTACTTC. It yields the protein CASSYDGGSSYEQYF.

The chain links TRBV20-1 to TRBJ1-6; tentatively, D is TRBD1 (6 bases). Germline V lookup: CDR1 DFQATT, CDR2 SNEGSKA (reference sequence). Trimming shortened V by 5 bases and J by 7 bases, and 18 bases separated the two germline ends. The CDR3 contains 15 residues. The CDR3 protein is CSAPHYRATNSPLHF. In DNA form, the CDR3 reads TGCAGTGCTCCGCATTACAGGGCGACGAATTCACCCCTCCACTTT.

This clonotype was recorded a few times. The chain links TRBV27 to TRBJ1-2, with D uncertain. The germline CDR1 and CDR2 sequences are MNHEY and SMNVEV (reference sequence). The CDR3 consists of 16 residues. V gave up 0 bases and J gave up 4 bases, with 15 bases separating them. CDR3 in amino acids: CASSLSRSQSVYGYTF. The CDR3 nucleotides are TGTGCCAGCAGTTTATCGCGTAGCCAGTCAGTCTATGGCTACACCTTC.

Comments on this clonotype: A much bigger clone sits one base away, suggesting this may be a read error. The CDR3 ends on some other residue instead of the conserved phenylalanine or tryptophan, so this is likely a read error. The CDR3 spells CASRGPLNTEAFL. DNA for the CDR3: TGTGCCAGCAGAGGACCGCTCAACACTGAAGCTTTCTTG. The chain couples TRBV28 to TRBJ1-1; no definite D call. CDR1 is MDHEN and CDR2 is SYDVKM in the germline V gene. The CDR3 is 13 amino acids. The germline V and J ends were trimmed by 6 bases and 2 bases, with 10 bases remaining between them.

The chain has TRBV20-1 and TRBJ2-1; unclear D gene. The CDR3 contains 16 residues. Germline lookup yields CDR1 DFQATT and CDR2 SNEGSKA (reference sequence). Deletions cut 1 base from V and 5 bases from J, with 18 bases between. CDR3 nucleotide sequence: TGCAGTGCTAGAGCCCATAGCCCCCCCTCTAACAATGAGCAGTTCTTC. Encoded protein: CSARAHSPPSNNEQFF.

Comment on this clonotype: A much larger clone lies a single base off, so this may be a read error. The chain is built from TRBV7-8 and TRBJ1-2; D not certain. Trimming pared 5 bases from V and 9 bases from J, leaving 19 bases between. The CDR3 has 14 amino acids. CDR1 is SGHVS and CDR2 is FQNEAQ in the germline V gene. The CDR3 coding sequence is TGTGCCAGCAGCACCGAGGACGAGGAGAGCCGCTACACCTTC. Translating gives CASSTEDEESRYTF. Full variable domain (remainder filled in from reference TRBV7-8 and TRBJ1-2): GAGVSQSPRYKVAKRGQDVALRCDPISGHVSLFWYQQALGQGPEFLTYFQNEAQLDKSGLPSDRFFAERPEGSVSTLKIQRTQQEDSAVYLCASSTEDEESRYTFGSGTRLTVV.

This clonotype was picked up many times. The rearrangement joins TRBV7-2 to TRBJ1-2; 7 bases are shared with TRBD1. The V gene end was trimmed by 5 bases and the J gene end by 5 bases; junction bases not matched to a gene: 14. Germline loops: CDR1 SGHTA, CDR2 FQGNSA. This CDR3 is built from 16 residues. Here the CDR3 DNA reads TGTGCCAGCAGCAGGATACCGGGACAGACACCTTATGGCTACACCTTC. This sequence encodes CASSRIPGQTPYGYTF. Based on the CDR3 plus reference TRBV7-2 and TRBJ1-2, the full variable domain is GAGVSQSPSNKVTEKGKDVELRCDPISGHTALYWYRQSLGQGLEFLIYFQGNSAPDKSGLPSDRFSAERTGGSVSTLTIQRTQQEDSAVYLCASSRIPGQTPYGYTFGSGTRLTVV.

The genes are TRBV7-9 and TRBJ2-3; 7 bases are shared with TRBD2. CDR1 and CDR2 (germline): SEHNR, FQNEAQ (reference sequence). The CDR3 is made up of 18 amino acids. V gave up 5 bases and J gave up 1 base; unmatched junction bases: 15. The CDR3 DNA sequence: TGTGCCAGCAGCCCCTTTATATCTCCACGGGGGGGCACAGATACGCAGTATTTT. It codes for CASSPFISPRGGTDTQYF. Looking up the rest from reference TRBV7-9 and TRBJ2-3 gives the full variable domain: DTGVSQNPRHKITKRGQNVTFRCDPISEHNRLYWYRQTLGQGPEFLTYFQNEAQLEKSRLLSDRFSAERPKGSFSTLEIQRTEQGDSAMYLCASSPFISPRGGTDTQYFGPGTRLTVL.

The V call is TRBV5-4, the J call TRBJ1-1; possible D gene TRBD1, 6 bases. Deletions cut 7 bases from V and 1 base from J, with 17 bases between. The germline gives CDR1 SGHNT, CDR2 YYREEE (reference sequence). There are 15 residues in the CDR3. The CDR3 is CASLPLRGGNTEAFF. In DNA form, the CDR3 reads TGTGCCAGCTTACCGTTAAGGGGGGGGAACACTGAAGCTTTCTTT.

This clonotype has more than one count but fewer than ten. V and J are TRBV4-2 and TRBJ2-7; TRBD2 matches 8 bases. Germline CDR1 is LGHNA and CDR2 is YNFKEQ. J was trimmed by 3 bases and V by 1 base; bases with no gene match: 8. The CDR3 length is 16 residues. The CDR3 region is CASSQVAVSGSYEQYF. Here the CDR3 DNA reads TGTGCCAGCAGCCAAGTGGCCGTCAGCGGGAGCTACGAGCAGTACTTC.

There are a few counts of this clonotype. The CDR3 loop is CASSLDGTIPYSGANVLTF. CDR3 bases: TGTGCCAGCAGCTTAGATGGGACAATCCCTTACTCTGGGGCCAACGTCCTGACTTTC. The rearrangement uses TRBV7-3 and TRBJ2-6; maybe TRBD1 (6 bases). With 2 bases removed from V and 0 bases from J, the gap between germline ends came to 17 bases. The germline gives CDR1 SGHTA, CDR2 FQGTGA. This CDR3 comprises 19 residues.

V is TRBV11-1 and J is TRBJ1-1; D is ambiguous. V was clipped by 1 base and J by 0 bases, with 6 bases between them. CDR3 length equals 14 residues. Germline V gene sequence: CDR1 SGHAT, CDR2 FQDESV (reference sequence). CDR3: CASSLEVLNTEAFF. CDR3 nucleotides: TGTGCCAGCAGCTTAGAGGTCCTGAACACTGAAGCTTTCTTT.

The gene calls are TRBV12-3 or TRBV12-4 and TRBJ2-5; TRBD2 agrees at 9 bases. CDR3 length: 13 amino acids. The junction had 5 bases not matched to a gene; V was cut back by 5 bases and J by 7 bases. The CDR3 loop reads CASSPLREGTQYF. The CDR3, as DNA: TGTGCCAGCAGTCCTCTGCGGGAGGGGACCCAGTACTTC.

Many counts were recorded for this clonotype. The V call is TRBV7-6, the J call TRBJ2-1, with 13 bases that match TRBD2. This CDR3 has 18 amino acids. The germline gives CDR1 SGHVS, CDR2 FNYEAQ. The trim removed 5 bases at V and 6 bases at J, leaving 13 bases unmatched. The DNA for the CDR3 is TGTGCCAGCAGCACGGGACTAGCGGGACCGCCCCGATTCAATGAGCAGTTCTTC. It specifies CASSTGLAGPPRFNEQFF. Full variable domain (outside the CDR3, taken from reference TRBV7-6 and TRBJ2-1): GAGVSQSPRYKVTKRGQDVALRCDPISGHVSLYWYRQALGQGPEFLTYFNYEAQQDKSGLPNDRFSAERPEGSISTLTIQRTEQRDSAMYRCASSTGLAGPPRFNEQFFGPGTRLTVL.

This clonotype has only a few counts. This chain uses TRBV20-1 with TRBJ2-5; 9 bases agree with TRBD1. V shed 4 bases and J 5 bases; nucleotides not matched to a gene: 8. The CDR3 is 14 residues long. Per germline, CDR1 DFQATT and CDR2 SNEGSKA (reference sequence). CDR3: CSANLDRGWETQYF. The CDR3 region has the DNA TGCAGTGCTAATCTAGACAGGGGGTGGGAGACCCAGTACTTC.

The chain is built from TRBV4-1 and TRBJ1-5, with D maybe TRBD1 (6 bases). This CDR3 comprises 14 residues. CDR1 MGHRA and CDR2 YSYEKL come from the germline V gene. V gave up 1 base and J gave up 5 bases, with 9 bases separating them. The CDR3 region has the DNA TGCGCCAGCAGCCAAGCTGGGGGCGATCAGCCCCAGCATTTT. It translates to CASSQAGGDQPQHF.

V usage is TRBV12-3 or TRBV12-4 and J usage is TRBJ1-2; D is perhaps TRBD1 (5 bases). The CDR3 totals 17 residues. V was pared by 3 bases and J by 5 bases, with 22 bases between. CDR3 loop: CASSLTPLTGTGYGYTF. The CDR3 nucleotides read TGTGCCAGCAGTTTGACCCCGCTAACCGGGACGGGGTATGGCTACACCTTC.

The chain uses TRBV30 and TRBJ1-1, with 10 bases identical to TRBD1. Germline V CDR1 and CDR2: GTSNPN, SVGIG (reference sequence). The CDR3 consists of 18 residues. The junction had 12 bases not matched to a gene; V was cut back by 1 base and J by 1 base. CDR3 sequence: CAWSETGGLADENTEAFF. CDR3 in DNA: TGTGCCTGGAGTGAGACAGGGGGCCTTGCAGATGAGAACACTGAAGCTTTCTTT.

The chain is built from TRBV5-1 and TRBJ2-7, with TRBD2 as a possible D gene (5 bases). Trimming cost V 4 bases and J 3 bases, with 14 bases left between them. The germline V gene encodes CDR1 SGHRS and CDR2 YFSETQ. This CDR3 is 14 amino acids long. Here the CDR3 reads CASSLAGELYEQYF. CDR3 bases: TGCGCCAGCAGCCTAGCCGGGGAACTCTACGAGCAGTACTTC. The whole variable domain, filled in from reference TRBV5-1 and TRBJ2-7, reads KAGVTQTPRYLIKTRGQQVTLSCSPISGHRSVSWYQQTPGQGLQFLFEYFSETQRNKGNFPGRFSGRQFSNSRSEMNVSTLELGDSALYLCASSLAGELYEQYFGPGTRLTVT.

The rearrangement links TRBV20-1 to TRBJ1-4; D is perhaps TRBD1 (5 bases). Trimming removed 1 base from V and 1 base from J, with 7 bases in between. The V gene's germline CDR1 is DFQATT and CDR2 SNEGSKA (reference sequence). The CDR3 has 14 residues. The CDR3 is CSARVQGTNEKLFF. CDR3 coding DNA: TGCAGTGCTAGAGTCCAGGGAACTAATGAAAAACTGTTTTTT.

This chain links TRBV19 with TRBJ1-1, with TRBD1 as a possible D gene (6 bases). The CDR3 runs to 17 residues. V was trimmed by 7 bases and J by 3 bases, leaving 24 bases between them. CDR1 and CDR2 (germline): LNHDA, SQIVND (reference sequence). The CDR3 protein is CASINRVFGGWDTEAFF. As DNA, the CDR3 is TGTGCCAGTATTAACAGGGTATTCGGGGGTTGGGACACTGAAGCTTTCTTT.

This clonotype appeared once. The junction differs from germline at one of its ends, possibly a read error. The V call is TRBV6-8, the J call TRBJ2-3; 10 bases map to TRBD2. The CDR3 length is 15 residues. Germline V gives CDR1 MNHGY, CDR2 SAAAGT. CDR3 DNA sequence: TGTGCCAGCAGTGCTAAGCGGGGGGGCGTAGATACTCAGTATTTT. Translating it yields CASSAKRGGVDTQYF.